A single sample is the source of the 21 T cell receptor beta chains below, sequenced in a study of T-cell memory formation after mild COVID-19. TCRdb re-derived calls from the 5' RACE reads in MiXCR, one entry per CDR3 protein. This sample carries under 350,000 distinct CDR3 sequences, about a sixth of them seen once, and the ten largest clones take roughly 22%. The specimen sequenced was PBMCs or a T cell subset sorted from them (not recorded which). These receptor sequences come from a man aged 18 to 35 who had mild COVID-19 (a few samples of this study predate the infection). Cell type and time point are not known.

In its sample, this clonotype was seen a few times. The chain carries TRBV29-1 and TRBJ2-1; tentatively, D is TRBD1 (6 bases). The V and J ends lost 1 base and 4 bases respectively, with 11 bases between them. This CDR3 spans 14 amino acids. Per germline, CDR1 SQVTM and CDR2 ANQGSEA. The CDR3 protein is CSVEGQGQYNEQFF. CDR3 nucleotide sequence: TGCAGCGTTGAAGGGCAGGGGCAGTACAATGAGCAGTTCTTC.

This clonotype was detected only a few times. CDR3 protein: CARDSGSPWETQYF. The CDR3 DNA reads TGTGCAAGGGATAGCGGGTCTCCCTGGGAGACCCAGTACTTC. The gene calls are TRBV30 and TRBJ2-5; 7 nucleotides agree with TRBD2. CDR3 length equals 14 residues. CDR1 and CDR2 from the germline V gene are GTSNPN and SVGIG (reference sequence).

This clonotype was recorded many times. CDR3 region: CASSLGTASYEQYV. CDR3 coding DNA: TGTGCCAGCAGCTTAGGGACAGCTTCCTACGAGCAGTACGTC. This chain links TRBV7-9 with TRBJ2-7, with a possible D match to TRBD1 (6 bases). The CDR3 runs to 14 residues. The V gene lost 1 base and the J gene lost 1 base, with 8 bases spanning the gap. The V gene's germline CDR1 is SEHNR and CDR2 FQNEAQ (reference sequence).

The chain carries TRBV6-2 or TRBV6-3 and TRBJ1-2, with 9 bases aligning to TRBD1. Germline CDR1 is MNHEY and CDR2 is SVGEGT. Trimming took 4 bases from V and 6 from J; bases not matched to a gene: 9. The CDR3 runs 15 residues. DNA of the CDR3: TGTGCCAGCAGTTTCGGACAGGGGACACTCGATGGCTACACCTTC. Translating gives CASSFGQGTLDGYTF.

The V call is TRBV3-2, the J call TRBJ2-6; the table calls TRBD1, which could not be checked here. TRBV3-2 counts as a pseudogene. This CDR3 region has 21 residues. CDR3 bases: TGTGCCAGCAGCCATGTTTTAGACCGGGACAGGGATATCTCTGGGGCCAACGTCCTGACTTTC. Amino acids: CASSHVLDRDRDISGANVLTF.

This clonotype was detected only a few times. The rearrangement uses TRBV9 and TRBJ1-5; a weak D match, TRBD1 (5 bases). V lost 2 bases, J lost 7 bases, and 16 bases lay in between. The germline V gene encodes CDR1 SGDLS and CDR2 YYNGEE. The CDR3 sequence is 15 residues long. The CDR3 region is CASSVEGYSGQPQHF. CDR3 nucleotide sequence: TGTGCCAGCAGCGTGGAGGGGTATTCGGGACAGCCCCAGCATTTT.

This clonotype was counted a few times. The chain couples TRBV20-1 to TRBJ1-1; possible D gene TRBD1, 6 bases. This CDR3 is 14 amino acids long. V lost 5 bases to trimming and J lost 0 bases, with 13 bases between them. Germline-derived CDR1 and CDR2 are DFQATT and SNEGSKA (reference sequence). The CDR3 region is CSAPTYRVNTEAFF. As DNA, the CDR3 is TGCAGTGCTCCTACCTACAGGGTGAACACTGAAGCTTTCTTT.

This clonotype was observed a handful of times. V gene TRBV5-6 combines with J gene TRBJ2-3; 9 nucleotides line up with TRBD2. The germline CDR1 and CDR2 sequences are SGHDT and YYEEEE. CDR3 length equals 15 residues. V gave up 3 bases and J gave up 6 bases; unmatched junction bases: 8. The CDR3 protein is CASSSAGGPSDTQYF. The CDR3 DNA sequence: TGTGCCAGCAGCTCCGCGGGGGGGCCGTCGGATACGCAGTATTTT.

There are a few counts of this clonotype. The chain couples TRBV20-1 to TRBJ2-2, with TRBD2 identical over 13 bases. V lost 6 bases to trimming and J lost 3 bases; unmatched junction nucleotides: 7. Germline assignment: CDR1 DFQATT and CDR2 SNEGSKA (reference sequence). This CDR3 is 16 amino acids long. The CDR3 sequence is CSARTSGGPDTGELFF. CDR3 DNA: TGCAGTGCCCGGACTAGCGGGGGACCCGACACCGGGGAGCTGTTTTTT.

The CDR3 nucleotides are TGTGCCAGCGGATTGACGGGGGGGGTGCAGTACGTC. Its translation: CASGLTGGVQYV. V usage is TRBV6-2 or TRBV6-3 and J usage is TRBJ2-7, with 8 bases that match TRBD2. The CDR3 is 12 amino acids. Germline CDR1 and CDR2: MNHEY and SVGEGT. J lost 9 bases, V lost 8 bases, and 9 bases had no gene match.

This clonotype turned up a few times. V is TRBV2 and J is TRBJ1-2; a weak D match, TRBD1 (5 bases). V lost 7 bases and J lost 7, with 16 bases in between. Germline V CDR1 and CDR2: SNHLY, FYNNEI. The length of the CDR3 is 13 residues. CDR3 nucleotides: TGTGCCAGCAAGGGGACGGGATATGGTGGCTACACCTTC. This translates into CASKGTGYGGYTF.

This clonotype appeared a few times. The chain employs TRBV7-6 and TRBJ2-3; D unresolved. The CDR3 covers 15 residues. Per germline, CDR1 SGHVS and CDR2 FNYEAQ. V gave up 5 bases and J gave up 5 bases, with 17 bases separating them. Here the CDR3 reads CASSRATSARDTQYF. The DNA of the CDR3 is TGTGCCAGCAGCCGAGCTACCTCTGCTAGAGATACGCAGTATTTT.

This clonotype was seen a few times. The J gene is TRBJ1-6, the V gene TRBV6-5; D is ambiguous. The CDR3 runs 16 residues. In germline, CDR1 is MNHEY, CDR2 SVGAGI. Trimming took 6 bases from V and 9 from J, leaving 21 bases between them. The CDR3 nucleotides read TGTGCCAGCAGCCCCTCCCCTGGACTGACTAGTTCACCCCTCCACTTT. Translated: CASSPSPGLTSSPLHF.

The chain employs TRBV7-2 and TRBJ1-5; D call uncertain. Trimming removed 5 bases from V and 4 bases from J, with 12 bases in between. Germline CDR1 reads SGHTA; CDR2 reads FQGNSA. This CDR3 comprises 14 residues. The CDR3 sequence is CASSLADGNQPQHF. CDR3 DNA: TGTGCCAGCAGCCTTGCGGACGGAAATCAGCCCCAGCATTTT.

A note on this clonotype: A read error may produce the germline difference seen at one junction end. The chain employs TRBV4-1 and TRBJ2-1; TRBD2 is a possible D gene (6 bases). In germline, CDR1 is MGHRA, CDR2 YSYEKL. The CDR3 runs 15 residues. The CDR3 nucleotides read TGCGCCAGAAGCCAACTGGGTGGAGGGGCCAATGAGCAGTTCTTC. Translating gives CARSQLGGGANEQFF.

The sample holds a few counts of this clonotype. The rearrangement uses TRBV27 and TRBJ1-1; D might be TRBD1 (5 bases). The CDR3 is 15 residues long. V gave up 6 bases and J gave up 0 bases, with 14 bases separating them. Germline CDR1 MNHEY, CDR2 SMNVEV (reference sequence). CDR3 coding DNA: TGTGCCAGCAGCCCAGGGACTTACATGAACACTGAAGCTTTCTTT. This translates into CASSPGTYMNTEAFF.

The V call is TRBV29-1, the J call TRBJ2-3; no reliable D call. V was cut by 2 bases and J by 1 base, with 16 bases left in between. CDR1 and CDR2 from the germline V gene are SQVTM and ANQGSEA. This CDR3 is 16 amino acids long. The CDR3 bases are TGCAGCGTTGAAAACCCCCGCTACGACGGCACAGATACGCAGTATTTT. It is translated as CSVENPRYDGTDTQYF.

The V call is TRBV7-9, the J call TRBJ2-3, with a possible D match to TRBD1 (6 bases). V shed 5 bases and J shed 1 base, with 13 bases lying between them. The CDR3 totals 15 residues. Germline CDR1 SEHNR, CDR2 FQNEAQ (reference sequence). Written as DNA, the CDR3 is TGTGCCAGCAGCGGCAGGGGAGCGGGCACAGATACGCAGTATTTT. The encoded protein is CASSGRGAGTDTQYF.

This clonotype was found a few times. The chain uses TRBV3-1 and TRBJ1-1, with 7 bases aligning to TRBD1. CDR3 length equals 12 residues. Germline values: CDR1 LGHDT, CDR2 YNNKEL (reference sequence). V shed 8 bases and J 4 bases; nucleotides not matched to a gene: 4. CDR3 loop: CASGQAATEAFF. As DNA, the CDR3 is TGTGCCAGCGGACAGGCGGCCACTGAAGCTTTCTTT.

This clonotype was detected only a few times. The chain uses TRBV20-1 and TRBJ2-5, with 7 bases lining up with TRBD2. Germline CDR1 is DFQATT and CDR2 is SNEGSKA (reference sequence). CDR3 length: 15 residues. The V and J ends lost 2 bases and 4 bases, in that order; junction bases with no gene match: 10. In DNA, the CDR3 is TGCAGTGCTAGACATACGGGGGGTCCCGGAGAGACCCAGTACTTC. This translates into CSARHTGGPGETQYF.

The V gene is TRBV10-3, the J gene TRBJ1-6; no clear D. This CDR3 is 14 amino acids long. CDR1 is ENHRY, CDR2 SYGVKD, per germline. Trimming shortened V by 3 bases and J by 0 bases, and 3 bases separated the two germline ends. DNA for the CDR3: TGTGCCATCAGTGAAGGCTCCTATAATTCACCCCTCCACTTT. It translates to CAISEGSYNSPLHF.